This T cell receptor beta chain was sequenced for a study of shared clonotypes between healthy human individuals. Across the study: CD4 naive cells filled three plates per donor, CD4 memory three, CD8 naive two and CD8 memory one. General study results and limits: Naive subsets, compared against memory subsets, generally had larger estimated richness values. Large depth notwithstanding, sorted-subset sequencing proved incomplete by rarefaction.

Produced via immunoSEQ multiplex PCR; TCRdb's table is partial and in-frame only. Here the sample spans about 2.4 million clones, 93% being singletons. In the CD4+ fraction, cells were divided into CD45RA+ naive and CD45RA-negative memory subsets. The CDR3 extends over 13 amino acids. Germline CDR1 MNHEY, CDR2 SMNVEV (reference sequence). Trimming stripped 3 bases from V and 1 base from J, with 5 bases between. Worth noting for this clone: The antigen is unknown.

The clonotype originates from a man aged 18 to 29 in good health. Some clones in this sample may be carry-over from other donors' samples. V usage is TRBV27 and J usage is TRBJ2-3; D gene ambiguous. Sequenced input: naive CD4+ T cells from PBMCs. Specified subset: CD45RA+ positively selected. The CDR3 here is CASSFVGTDTQYF. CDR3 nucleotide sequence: TGTGCCAGCAGTTTCGTAGGCACAGATACGCAGTATTTT.